This entry lists 3 T cell receptor beta chains sequenced from one sample in a study of vaccination and CD4 T cells after COVID-19. These receptors' targets are unknown. This sample's treatment: 10-day PBMC culture with coronavirus spike peptide pools or control peptides (ViraFEST assay). With the Oncomine TCR Beta short-read assay, DNA from cultured CD4+ T cells was sequenced. A single record per CDR3 protein comes from TCRdb applying MiXCR to the PCR reads. Altogether around 13,000 distinct CDR3 sequences are present, roughly 45% being singletons, with the ten largest covering 14% to 15%. Sequenced material: CD4+ T cells from blood, cultured in vitro. All receptors derive from a human donor who had recovered from COVID-19.

The table lists this clonotype with a few counts. The CDR3 DNA reads as TGTGCCAGCAGTTACGGGCTGATGAACACTGAAGCTTTCTTT. This gives the protein CASSYGLMNTEAFF. The chain is built from TRBV6-2 or TRBV6-3 and TRBJ1-1; the D is unclear. From germline, CDR1 is MNHEY and CDR2 SVGEGT. V was trimmed by 2 bases and J by 0 bases, leaving 7 bases between them. The CDR3 length is 14 residues.

The chain carries TRBV7-2 and TRBJ2-5; TRBD2 matches at 7 bases. Germline trimming cut 3 bases from V and 1 base from J; bases unmatched to any gene: 11. From germline, CDR1 is SGHTA and CDR2 FQGNSA. The CDR3 sequence is 17 residues long. This CDR3 is CASSLAGGFGSQETQYF. The CDR3, as DNA: TGTGCCAGCAGCTTGGCCGGGGGGTTTGGTTCCCAAGAGACCCAGTACTTC. The entire variable domain, with the rest obtained from reference TRBV7-2 and TRBJ2-5, is as follows: GAGVSQSPSNKVTEKGKDVELRCDPISGHTALYWYRQSLGQGLEFLIYFQGNSAPDKSGLPSDRFSAERTGGSVSTLTIQRTQQEDSAVYLCASSLAGGFGSQETQYFGPGTRLLVL.

This clonotype was recorded a few times. One end of the junction fails to match germline, which may point to a read error. The CDR3 sequence: CASSEALSRDSNF. As DNA, the CDR3 is TGTGCCAGCAGTGAAGCATTATCAAGGGACAGCAACTTT. The V gene is TRBV6-1, the J gene TRBJ1-6, with 7 bases lining up with TRBD1. This CDR3 has 13 residues. Germline CDR1 MNHNS, CDR2 SASEGT.